The next 4 T cell receptor delta chains were all read from a single sample in a study of DNA immune sequencing with unique molecular identifiers. A 32-plex genomic DNA assay used primers for all 8 TRDV and 4 TRDJ genes. A 12-nucleotide UMI was added during 3 barcoding PCR cycles before adapter PCR. TCRdb called clones anew from the multiplex PCR reads with CATT. The sample has more than 2,000 delta-chain clones; 15% to 20% are singletons. Sequences were obtained from gamma-delta T cells from PBMCs. Receptors were obtained from a human donor in good health.

Points on this clone: The TCRdb protein, from a much larger clone, departs from this DNA's translation at residue 6, likely by read error; the protein shown derives from the DNA. The gene calls are TRDV1 and TRDJ1; 8 bases agree with TRDD3. Looked up from germline, CDR1 is TSWWSYY and CDR2 is QGS. The CDR3 sequence is 19 residues long. V lost 4 bases to trimming and J lost 0 bases; unmatched junction nucleotides: 16. This CDR3 reads CALGAYYYDWGLYTDKLIF. DNA of the CDR3: TGTGCTCTTGGGGCCTACTACTACGACTGGGGGTTATACACCGATAAACTCATCTTT.

There are a few counts of this clone. This chain uses TRDV2 with TRDJ1; D gene uncertain. V shed 4 bases and J shed 5 bases, with 16 bases lying between them. The germline V gene encodes CDR1 GEAIGNYY and CDR2 EKD. This CDR3 has 14 residues. DNA for the CDR3: TGTGCCTGTGAATCTTTACGCGGAAGGGATAAACTCATCTTT. It yields the protein CACESLRGRDKLIF.

The CDR3 DNA is TGTGCTCTTGGGGAAATGGTTCCTATCCCCTTACTGGGGGTCGATAAACTCATCTTT. It translates to CALGEMVPIPLLGVDKLIF. The V and J genes are TRDV1 and TRDJ1; 8 positions match TRDD3. This CDR3 region has 19 residues. V was pared by 2 bases and J by 4 bases, with 18 bases of the junction left unmatched. Germline CDR1 TSWWSYY, CDR2 QGS.

By sample fraction, this clone is medium-sized. This chain connects TRDV3 to TRDJ1; a possible D gene is TRDD2 (6 bases). Per the germline V gene, CDR1 is TVYSNPD and CDR2 is GDNSRS (reference sequence). V was clipped by 2 bases and J by 1 base, with 32 bases between them. The CDR3 spans 20 residues. CDR3 sequence reads: CAFSQRSPTGRSYCTDKLIF. The DNA for the CDR3 is TGTGCCTTTTCCCAACGAAGTCCTACAGGTCGTTCTTACTGCACCGATAAACTCATCTTT.